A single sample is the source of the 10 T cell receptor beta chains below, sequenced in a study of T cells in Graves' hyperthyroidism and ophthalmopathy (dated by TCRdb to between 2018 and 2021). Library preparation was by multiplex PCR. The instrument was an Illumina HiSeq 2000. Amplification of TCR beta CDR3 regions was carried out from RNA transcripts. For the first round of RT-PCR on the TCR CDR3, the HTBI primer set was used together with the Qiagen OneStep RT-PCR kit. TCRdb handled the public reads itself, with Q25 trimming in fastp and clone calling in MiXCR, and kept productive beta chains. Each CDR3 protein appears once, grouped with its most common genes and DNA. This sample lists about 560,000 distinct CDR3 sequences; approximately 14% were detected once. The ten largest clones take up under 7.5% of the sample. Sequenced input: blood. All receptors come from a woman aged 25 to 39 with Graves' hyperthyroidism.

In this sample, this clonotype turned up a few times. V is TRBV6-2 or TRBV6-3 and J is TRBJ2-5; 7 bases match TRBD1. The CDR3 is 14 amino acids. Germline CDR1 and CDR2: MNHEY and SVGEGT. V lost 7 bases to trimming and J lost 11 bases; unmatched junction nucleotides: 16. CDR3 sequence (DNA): TGTGCCAGCAACAAGGGGACAGTGACACCCTCTCAGTACTTC. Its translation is CASNKGTVTPSQYF.

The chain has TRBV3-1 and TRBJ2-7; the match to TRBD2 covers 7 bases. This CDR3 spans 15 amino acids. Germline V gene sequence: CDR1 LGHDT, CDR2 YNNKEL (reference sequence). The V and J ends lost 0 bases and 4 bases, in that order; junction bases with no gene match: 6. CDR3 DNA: TGTGCCAGCAGCCAAGATTCGCGGGAGTCATACGAGCAGTACTTC. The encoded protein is CASSQDSRESYEQYF.

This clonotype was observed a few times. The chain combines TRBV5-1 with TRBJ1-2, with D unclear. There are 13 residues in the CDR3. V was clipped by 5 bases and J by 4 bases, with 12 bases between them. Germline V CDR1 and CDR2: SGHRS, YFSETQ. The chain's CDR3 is CASSSQQTYGYTF. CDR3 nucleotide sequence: TGCGCCAGCAGTTCACAGCAGACCTATGGCTACACCTTC.

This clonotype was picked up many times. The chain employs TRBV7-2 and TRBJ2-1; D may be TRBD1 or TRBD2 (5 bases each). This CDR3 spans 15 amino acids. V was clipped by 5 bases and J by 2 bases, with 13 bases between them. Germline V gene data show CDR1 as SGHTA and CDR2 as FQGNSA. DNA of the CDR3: TGTGCCAGCAGCACTGGGACGTTGACCTACAATGAGCAGTTCTTC. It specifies CASSTGTLTYNEQFF. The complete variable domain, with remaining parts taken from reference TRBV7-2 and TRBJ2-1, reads GAGVSQSPSNKVTEKGKDVELRCDPISGHTALYWYRQSLGQGLEFLIYFQGNSAPDKSGLPSDRFSAERTGGSVSTLTIQRTQQEDSAVYLCASSTGTLTYNEQFFGPGTRLTVL.

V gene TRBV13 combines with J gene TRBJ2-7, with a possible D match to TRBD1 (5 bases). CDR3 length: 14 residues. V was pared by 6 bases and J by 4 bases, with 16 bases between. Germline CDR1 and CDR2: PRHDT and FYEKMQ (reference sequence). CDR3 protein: CASRVRRKGYEQYF. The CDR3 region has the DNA TGTGCCAGCAGGGTGCGACGAAAGGGGTACGAGCAGTACTTC.

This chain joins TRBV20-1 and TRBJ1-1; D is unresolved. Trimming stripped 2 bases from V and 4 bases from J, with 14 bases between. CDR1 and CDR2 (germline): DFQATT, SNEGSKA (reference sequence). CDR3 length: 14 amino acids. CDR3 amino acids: CSARNGRWSTEAFF. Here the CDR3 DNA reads TGCAGTGCTAGAAACGGGAGGTGGAGCACTGAAGCTTTCTTT.

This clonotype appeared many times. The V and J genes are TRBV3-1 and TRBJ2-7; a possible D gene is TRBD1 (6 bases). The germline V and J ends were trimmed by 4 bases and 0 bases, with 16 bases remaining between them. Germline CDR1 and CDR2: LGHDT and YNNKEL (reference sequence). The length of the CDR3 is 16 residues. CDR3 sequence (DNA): TGTGCCAGCAGCCTCACGGACAGCTTAATCTCCTACGAGCAGTACTTC. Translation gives CASSLTDSLISYEQYF.

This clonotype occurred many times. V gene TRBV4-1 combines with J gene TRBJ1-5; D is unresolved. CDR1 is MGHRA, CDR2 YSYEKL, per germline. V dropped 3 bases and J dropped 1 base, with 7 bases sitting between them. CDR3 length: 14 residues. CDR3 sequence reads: CASSQSESNQPQHF. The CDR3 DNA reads TGCGCCAGCAGCCAGTCGGAAAGCAATCAGCCCCAGCATTTT.

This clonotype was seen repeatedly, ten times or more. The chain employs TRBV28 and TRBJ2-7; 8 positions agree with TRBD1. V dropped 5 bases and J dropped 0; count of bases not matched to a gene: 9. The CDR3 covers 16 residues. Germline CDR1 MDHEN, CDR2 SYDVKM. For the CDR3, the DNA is TGTGCCAGCAGTCGGACCAGGGGGCCTAGCTCCTACGAGCAGTACTTC. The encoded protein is CASSRTRGPSSYEQYF.

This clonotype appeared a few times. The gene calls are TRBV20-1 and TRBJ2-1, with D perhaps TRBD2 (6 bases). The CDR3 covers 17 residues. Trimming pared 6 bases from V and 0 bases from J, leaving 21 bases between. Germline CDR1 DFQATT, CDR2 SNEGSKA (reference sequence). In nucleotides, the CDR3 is TGCAGTGCGCAAGTCGGGACTTACCCAAGCTCCTACAATGAGCAGTTCTTC. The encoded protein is CSAQVGTYPSSYNEQFF.